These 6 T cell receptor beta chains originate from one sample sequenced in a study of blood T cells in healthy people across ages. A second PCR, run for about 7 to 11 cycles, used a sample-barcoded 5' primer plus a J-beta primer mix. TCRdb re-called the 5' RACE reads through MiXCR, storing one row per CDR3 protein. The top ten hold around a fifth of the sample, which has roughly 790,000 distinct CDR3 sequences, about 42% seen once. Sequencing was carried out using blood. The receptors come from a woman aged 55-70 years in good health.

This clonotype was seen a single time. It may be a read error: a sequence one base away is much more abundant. The DNA of the CDR3 is TGCAGCGTTGAAGGCAGGGAGATTTACAATGAGCAGTTCTTC. Residues: CSVEGREIYNEQFF. The rearrangement joins TRBV29-1 to TRBJ2-1; D assignment may be TRBD1 or TRBD2 (5 bases each). This CDR3 comprises 14 residues. The germline V gene has CDR1 SQVTM and CDR2 ANQGSEA. V was shortened by 1 base and J by 4 bases, with 11 bases between the two germline ends.

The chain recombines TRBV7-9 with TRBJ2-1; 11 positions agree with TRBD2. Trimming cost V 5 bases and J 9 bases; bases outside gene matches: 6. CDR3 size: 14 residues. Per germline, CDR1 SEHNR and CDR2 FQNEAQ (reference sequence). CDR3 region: CASSTTSGIGEQFF. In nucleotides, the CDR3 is TGTGCCAGCAGCACGACTAGCGGGATTGGTGAGCAGTTCTTC.

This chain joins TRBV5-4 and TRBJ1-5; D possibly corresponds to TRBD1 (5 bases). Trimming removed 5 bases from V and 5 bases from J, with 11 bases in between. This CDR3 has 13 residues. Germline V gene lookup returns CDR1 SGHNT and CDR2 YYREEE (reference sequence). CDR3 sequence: CASSWGWDQPQHF. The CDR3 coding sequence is TGTGCCAGCAGTTGGGGGTGGGATCAGCCCCAGCATTTT.

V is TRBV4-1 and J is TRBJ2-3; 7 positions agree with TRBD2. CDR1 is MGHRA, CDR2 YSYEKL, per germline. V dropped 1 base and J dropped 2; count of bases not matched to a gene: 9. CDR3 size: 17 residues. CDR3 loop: CASSQGWGGSNTDTQYF. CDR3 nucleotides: TGCGCCAGCAGCCAAGGTTGGGGCGGGAGCAACACAGATACGCAGTATTTT.

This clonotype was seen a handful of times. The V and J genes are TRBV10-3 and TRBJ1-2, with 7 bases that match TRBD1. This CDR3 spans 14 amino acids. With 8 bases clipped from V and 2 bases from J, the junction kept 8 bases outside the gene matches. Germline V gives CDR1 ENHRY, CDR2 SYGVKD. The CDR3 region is CAIAITGANYGYTF. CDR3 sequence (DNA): TGTGCCATCGCTATCACAGGGGCAAACTATGGCTACACCTTC.

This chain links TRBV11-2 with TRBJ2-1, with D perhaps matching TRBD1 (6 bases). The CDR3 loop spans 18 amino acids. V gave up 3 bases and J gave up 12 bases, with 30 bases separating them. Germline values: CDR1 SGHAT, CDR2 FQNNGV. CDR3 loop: CASSFTNLIGPGEISQFF. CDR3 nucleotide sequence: TGTGCCAGCAGCTTTACAAACTTAATTGGGCCAGGGGAAATTTCGCAGTTCTTC.